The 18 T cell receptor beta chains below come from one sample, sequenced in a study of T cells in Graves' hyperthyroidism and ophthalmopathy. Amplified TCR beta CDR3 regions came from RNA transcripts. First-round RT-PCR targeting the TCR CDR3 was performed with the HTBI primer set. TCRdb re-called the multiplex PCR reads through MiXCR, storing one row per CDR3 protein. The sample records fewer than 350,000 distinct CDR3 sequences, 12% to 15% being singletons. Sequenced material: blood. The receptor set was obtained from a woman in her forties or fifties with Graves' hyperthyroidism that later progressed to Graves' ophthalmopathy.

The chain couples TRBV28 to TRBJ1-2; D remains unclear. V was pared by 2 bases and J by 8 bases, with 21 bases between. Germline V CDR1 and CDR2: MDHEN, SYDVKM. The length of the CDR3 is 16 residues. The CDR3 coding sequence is TGTGCCAGCAGTTTACACTACCTGGAACTTGAGGGCGGCTACACCTTC. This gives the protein CASSLHYLELEGGYTF.

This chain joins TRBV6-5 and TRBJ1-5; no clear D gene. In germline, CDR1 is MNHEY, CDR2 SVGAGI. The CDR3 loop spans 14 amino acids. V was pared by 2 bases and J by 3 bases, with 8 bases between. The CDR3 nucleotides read TGTGCCAGCAGTTACGGGTCAGACAATCAGCCCCAGCATTTT. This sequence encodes CASSYGSDNQPQHF.

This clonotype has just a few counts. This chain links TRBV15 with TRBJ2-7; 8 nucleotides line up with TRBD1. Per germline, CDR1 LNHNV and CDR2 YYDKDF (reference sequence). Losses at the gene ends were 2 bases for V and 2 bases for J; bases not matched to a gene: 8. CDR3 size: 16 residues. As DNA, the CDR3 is TGTGCCACCAGCAGATCTCTCGGGACAGGAGCCTACGAGCAGTACTTC. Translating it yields CATSRSLGTGAYEQYF.

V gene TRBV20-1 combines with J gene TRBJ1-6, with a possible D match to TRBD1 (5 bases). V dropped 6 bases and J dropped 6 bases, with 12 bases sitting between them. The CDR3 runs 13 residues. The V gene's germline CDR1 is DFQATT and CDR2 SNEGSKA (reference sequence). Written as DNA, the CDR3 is TGCAGTGCCATCAGGGATTTTAATTCACCCCTCCACTTT. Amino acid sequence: CSAIRDFNSPLHF.

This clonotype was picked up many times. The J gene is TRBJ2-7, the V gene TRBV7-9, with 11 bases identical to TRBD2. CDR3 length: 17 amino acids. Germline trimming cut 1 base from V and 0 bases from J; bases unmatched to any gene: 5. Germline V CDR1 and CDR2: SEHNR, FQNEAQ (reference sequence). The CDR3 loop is CASSLGSSGRSSYEQYF. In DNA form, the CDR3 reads TGTGCCAGCAGCTTAGGTTCTAGCGGGAGGAGCTCCTACGAGCAGTACTTC.

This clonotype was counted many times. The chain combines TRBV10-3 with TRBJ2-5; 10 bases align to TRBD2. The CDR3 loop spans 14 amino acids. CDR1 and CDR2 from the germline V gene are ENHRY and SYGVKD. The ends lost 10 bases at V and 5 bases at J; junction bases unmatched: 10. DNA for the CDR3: TGTGCCACCGCGACTAGCGGGCGAGGGGAGACCCAGTACTTC. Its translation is CATATSGRGETQYF.

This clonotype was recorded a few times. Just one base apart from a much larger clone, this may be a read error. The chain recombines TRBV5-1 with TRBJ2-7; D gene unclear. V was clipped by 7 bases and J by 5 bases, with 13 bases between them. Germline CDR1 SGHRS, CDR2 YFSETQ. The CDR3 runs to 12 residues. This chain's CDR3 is CASGWYMDEQYF. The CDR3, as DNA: TGCGCCAGCGGCTGGTATATGGACGAGCAGTACTTC.

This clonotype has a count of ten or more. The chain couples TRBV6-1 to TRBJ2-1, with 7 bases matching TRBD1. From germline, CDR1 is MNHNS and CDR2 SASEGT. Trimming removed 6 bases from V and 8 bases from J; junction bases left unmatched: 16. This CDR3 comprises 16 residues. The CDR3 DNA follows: TGTGCCAGCAGGTGGACAGGACTTAGGGTAGGCGATGAGCAGTTCTTC. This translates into CASRWTGLRVGDEQFF.

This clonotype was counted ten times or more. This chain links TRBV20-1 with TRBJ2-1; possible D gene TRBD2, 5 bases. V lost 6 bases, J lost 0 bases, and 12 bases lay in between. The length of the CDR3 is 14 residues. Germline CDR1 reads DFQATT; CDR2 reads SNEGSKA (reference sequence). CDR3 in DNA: TGCAGTGCGTCCCCCAGCGGCTCCTACAATGAGCAGTTCTTC. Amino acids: CSASPSGSYNEQFF.

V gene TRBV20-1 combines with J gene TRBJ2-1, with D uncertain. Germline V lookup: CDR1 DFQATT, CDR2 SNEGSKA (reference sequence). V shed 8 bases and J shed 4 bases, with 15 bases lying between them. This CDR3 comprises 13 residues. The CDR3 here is CSSRTGAYNEQFF. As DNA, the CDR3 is TGCAGTTCTCGCACCGGAGCTTACAATGAGCAGTTCTTC.

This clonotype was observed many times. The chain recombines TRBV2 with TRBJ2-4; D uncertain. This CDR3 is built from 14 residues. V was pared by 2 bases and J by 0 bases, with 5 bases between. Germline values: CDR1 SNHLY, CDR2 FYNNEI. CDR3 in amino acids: CASSEQLAKNIQYF. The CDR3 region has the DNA TGTGCCAGCAGTGAACAACTAGCCAAAAACATTCAGTACTTC.

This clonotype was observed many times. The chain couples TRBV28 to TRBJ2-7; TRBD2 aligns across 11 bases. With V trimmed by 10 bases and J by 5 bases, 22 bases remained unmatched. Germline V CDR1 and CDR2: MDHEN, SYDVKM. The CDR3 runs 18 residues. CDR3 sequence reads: CATIASGTSGDSGDEQYF. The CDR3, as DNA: TGTGCCACCATCGCCTCCGGGACTAGCGGTGATTCCGGGGACGAGCAGTACTTC.

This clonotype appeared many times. The chain's CDR3 is CASSSPPETQYF. In nucleotides, the CDR3 is TGTGCCAGCAGCTCTCCCCCAGAGACCCAGTACTTC. This chain connects TRBV7-2 to TRBJ2-5; D gene ambiguous. With 4 bases removed from V and 4 bases from J, the gap between germline ends came to 7 bases. CDR1 and CDR2 (germline): SGHTA, FQGNSA. The CDR3 contains 12 residues.

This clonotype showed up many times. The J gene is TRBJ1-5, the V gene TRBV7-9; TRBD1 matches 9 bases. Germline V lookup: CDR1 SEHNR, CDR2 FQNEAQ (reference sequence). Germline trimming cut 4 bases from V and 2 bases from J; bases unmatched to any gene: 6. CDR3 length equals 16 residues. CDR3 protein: CASSSTGGYGNQPQHF. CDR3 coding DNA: TGTGCCAGCAGCTCAACAGGGGGCTATGGCAATCAGCCCCAGCATTTT. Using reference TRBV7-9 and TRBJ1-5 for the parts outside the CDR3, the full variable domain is DTGVSQNPRHKITKRGQNVTFRCDPISEHNRLYWYRQTLGQGPEFLTYFQNEAQLEKSRLLSDRFSAERPKGSFSTLEIQRTEQGDSAMYLCASSSTGGYGNQPQHFGDGTRLSIL.

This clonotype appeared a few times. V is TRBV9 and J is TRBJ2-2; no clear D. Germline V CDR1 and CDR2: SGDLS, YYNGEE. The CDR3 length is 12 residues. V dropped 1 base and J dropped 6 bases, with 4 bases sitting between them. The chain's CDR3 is CASSVLSGELFF. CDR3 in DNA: TGTGCCAGCAGCGTACTGTCCGGGGAGCTGTTTTTT.

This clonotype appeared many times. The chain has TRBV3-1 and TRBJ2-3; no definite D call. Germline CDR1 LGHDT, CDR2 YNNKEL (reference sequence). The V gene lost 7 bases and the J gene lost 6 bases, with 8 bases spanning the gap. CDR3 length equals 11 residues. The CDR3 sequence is CASKEWDTQYF. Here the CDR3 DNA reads TGTGCCAGCAAGGAGTGGGATACGCAGTATTTT.

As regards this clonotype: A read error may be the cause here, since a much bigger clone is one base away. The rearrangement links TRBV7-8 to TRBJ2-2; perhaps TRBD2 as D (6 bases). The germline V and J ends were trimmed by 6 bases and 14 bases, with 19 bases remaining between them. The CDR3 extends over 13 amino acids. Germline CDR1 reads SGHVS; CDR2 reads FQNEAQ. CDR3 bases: TGTGCCAGCAGACGGAGGGAAAGGACGTCACTGTTTTTT. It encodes CASRRRERTSLFF.

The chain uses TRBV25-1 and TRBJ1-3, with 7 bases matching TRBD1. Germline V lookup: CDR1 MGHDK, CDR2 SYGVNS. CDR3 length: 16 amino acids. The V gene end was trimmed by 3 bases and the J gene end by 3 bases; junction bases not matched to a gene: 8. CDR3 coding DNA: TGTGCCAGCAGTGATTGGCAGGGGGGGATTGGAAACACCATATATTTT. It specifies CASSDWQGGIGNTIYF. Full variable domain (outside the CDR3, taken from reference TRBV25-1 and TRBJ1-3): EADIYQTPRYLVIGTGKKITLECSQTMGHDKMYWYQQDPGMELHLIHYSYGVNSTEKGDLSSESTVSRIRTEHFPLTLESARPSHTSQYLCASSDWQGGIGNTIYFGEGSWLTVV.